The T cell receptor beta chain described here comes from a study of cytomegalovirus exposure and HLA in healthy donors. General observations from the study: In a later analysis, a genetic analysis reported fewer productive-TCR N-insertions in an Asian-associated ancestry cluster than the cohort average.

PCR primers comprised 60 Vbeta and 13 Jbeta primers. Sequencing used immunoSEQ multiplex PCR; TCRdb keeps in-frame clones, though not all of them. The sample records roughly 92,000 clones, approximately 80% being singletons. CDR3 length: 14 residues. CDR1 and CDR2 from the germline V gene are SNHLY and FYNNEI. V was clipped by 4 bases and J by 4 bases, with 13 bases between them. As regards this clone: The antigen is unknown.

This receptor was identified in a woman in her 70s in good health and CMV-seropositive. Sequenced material: PBMCs. The chain couples TRBV2 to TRBJ1-2; D might be TRBD1 (6 bases). The CDR3 DNA is TGTGCCAGCAGTGTACAGGGTCTGGGCTATGGCTACACCTTC. Translating it yields CASSVQGLGYGYTF.